Listed here are 25 T cell receptor beta chains from one sample, sequenced in a study of early T cells in non-severe SARS-CoV-2 infection. From the 5' RACE reads, TCRdb called clonotypes with MiXCR, one entry per CDR3 protein. The sample records about 50,000 distinct CDR3 sequences, roughly 10% being singletons. Sequencing was carried out using whole blood. Source of these receptors: an adult who was a healthcare worker with PCR-confirmed SARS-CoV-2 infection or an uninfected control (not recorded which).

V gene TRBV28 combines with J gene TRBJ1-1; D call uncertain. Germline CDR1 MDHEN, CDR2 SYDVKM. V lost 1 base to trimming and J lost 1 base, with 7 bases between them. The CDR3 contains 14 residues. CDR3 DNA sequence: TGTGCCAGCAGTTTATTGTCGGGGAACACTGAAGCTTTCTTT. Translating it yields CASSLLSGNTEAFF.

The V and J genes are TRBV6-6 and TRBJ2-5, with a possible D match to TRBD1 (6 bases). The V end was cut by 10 bases, the J end by 1 base, with 16 bases between. The CDR3 is made up of 14 amino acids. Germline-derived CDR1 and CDR2 are MNHNY and SVGAGI (reference sequence). Here the CDR3 reads CATSDSKRQETQYF. The CDR3 bases are TGTGCCACGTCGGACAGCAAGCGCCAAGAGACCCAGTACTTC.

Concerning this clonotype itself: The junction and the germline gene differ at one end; a read error may be behind it. The chain links TRBV7-9 to TRBJ2-3; D gene ambiguous. Germline V gene lookup returns CDR1 SEHNR and CDR2 FQNEAQ (reference sequence). CDR3 length equals 16 residues. The CDR3 reads CVSSPSARSHTDTQYF. The CDR3 DNA reads as TGTGTCAGCTCCCCCTCGGCTCGTAGTCACACAGATACGCAGTATTTT.

The sample holds many counts of this clonotype. In nucleotides, the CDR3 is TGTGCCAGCAGCCAAGGACAGGGTAATAATGAAAAACTGTTTTTT. It yields the protein CASSQGQGNNEKLFF. The rearrangement links TRBV4-2 to TRBJ1-4; 7 bases map to TRBD1. Unmatched junction bases numbered 3, after V lost 1 base and J lost 4 bases. The CDR3 extends over 15 amino acids. CDR1 and CDR2 (germline): LGHNA, YNFKEQ.

This clonotype appeared a few times. The rearrangement joins TRBV7-2 to TRBJ1-6; D possibly corresponds to TRBD1 (6 bases). V dropped 4 bases and J dropped 10 bases, with 17 bases sitting between them. The CDR3 spans 15 residues. Germline CDR1 and CDR2: SGHTA and FQGNSA. The CDR3 DNA sequence: TGTGCCAGCAGCTCGCCCACAGGGTTGGGGTCACCCCTCCACTTT. This codes for CASSSPTGLGSPLHF.

In its sample, this clonotype was seen many times. V usage is TRBV27 and J usage is TRBJ2-6; 11 bases fit TRBD2. J lost 2 bases, V lost 6 bases, and 6 bases had no gene match. From germline, CDR1 is MNHEY and CDR2 SMNVEV (reference sequence). This CDR3 comprises 17 residues. The CDR3 nucleotides are TGTGCCAGCAGACTAGCGGGAGAGGCACCTGGGGCCAACGTCCTGACTTTC. Translation: CASRLAGEAPGANVLTF. Looking up the rest from reference TRBV27 and TRBJ2-6 gives the full variable domain: EAQVTQNPRYLITVTGKKLTVTCSQNMNHEYMSWYRQDPGLGLRQIYYSMNVEVTDKGDVPEGYKVSRKEKRNFPLILESPSPNQTSLYFCASRLAGEAPGANVLTFGAGSRLTVL.

To note about this clonotype: One end of the junction fails to match germline, which may point to a read error. The chain is built from TRBV7-2 and TRBJ1-4; no clear D. The CDR3 extends over 13 amino acids. Germline V CDR1 and CDR2: SGHTA, FQGNSA. The CDR3 spells CASSLGPGEKLIF. The CDR3 DNA sequence: TGTGCCAGCAGCTTAGGGCCGGGTGAAAAACTGATTTTT.

The chain employs TRBV7-6 and TRBJ2-7; 8 nucleotides line up with TRBD2. The CDR3 spans 17 residues. Germline CDR1 is SGHVS and CDR2 is FNYEAQ. The V gene end was trimmed by 5 bases and the J gene end by 1 base; junction bases not matched to a gene: 13. The DNA of the CDR3 is TGTGCCAGCAGCGACTTCCCCGGCCAGCGGGAGTCCTACGAGCAGTACTTC. Protein product: CASSDFPGQRESYEQYF.

The chain joins TRBV28 to TRBJ2-5; unclear D gene. Germline CDR1 reads MDHEN; CDR2 reads SYDVKM. Trimming stripped 4 bases from V and 5 bases from J, with 11 bases between. This CDR3 spans 13 amino acids. The CDR3 spells CASSSTSGETQYF. The CDR3 coding sequence is TGTGCCAGCAGTTCCACGAGTGGCGAGACCCAGTACTTC.

This chain connects TRBV5-1 to TRBJ2-2; D is uncertain. Germline CDR1 and CDR2: SGHRS and YFSETQ. V gave up 4 bases and J gave up 1 base, with 8 bases separating them. The CDR3 has 14 residues. DNA for the CDR3: TGCGCCAGCAGCCCCTCAGGGAACACCGGGGAGCTGTTTTTT. It translates to CASSPSGNTGELFF.

This clonotype was seen repeatedly, ten times or more. The chain is built from TRBV27 and TRBJ1-5, with 8 bases identical to TRBD1. The ends lost 5 bases at V and 4 bases at J; junction bases unmatched: 4. CDR1 is MNHEY, CDR2 SMNVEV, per germline (reference sequence). This CDR3 is 14 amino acids long. CDR3 in DNA: TGTGCCAGCAGTCCGACAGGGGCGAATCAGCCCCAGCATTTT. Protein sequence: CASSPTGANQPQHF.

This clonotype was found many times. The chain is built from TRBV2 and TRBJ2-5; no clear D. This CDR3 is 11 amino acids long. From germline, CDR1 is SNHLY and CDR2 FYNNEI. V dropped 2 bases and J dropped 4 bases, with 2 bases sitting between them. Here the CDR3 DNA reads TGTGCCAGCAGTGAATTAGAGACCCAGTACTTC. This sequence encodes CASSELETQYF.

This clonotype was recorded many times. In DNA form, the CDR3 reads TGTGCCAGCAGAATTAGGTCTGAGCAGTTCTTC. Protein: CASRIRSEQFF. V usage is TRBV7-8 and J usage is TRBJ2-1; the D is unclear. This CDR3 is 11 amino acids long. CDR1 and CDR2 from the germline V gene are SGHVS and FQNEAQ. V lost 6 bases to trimming and J lost 9 bases, with 9 bases between them. Together with reference TRBV7-8 and TRBJ2-1, the CDR3 gives the full variable domain: GAGVSQSPRYKVAKRGQDVALRCDPISGHVSLFWYQQALGQGPEFLTYFQNEAQLDKSGLPSDRFFAERPEGSVSTLKIQRTQQEDSAVYLCASRIRSEQFFGPGTRLTVL.

In the case of this clonotype: Just one base apart from a much larger clone, this may be a read error. The gene calls are TRBV27 and TRBJ2-7; D is possibly TRBD1 or TRBD2 (5 bases each). Germline loops: CDR1 MNHEY, CDR2 SMNVEV (reference sequence). The V end lost 4 bases, the J end lost 0 bases, and 13 bases lay between the germline ends. CDR3 length equals 15 residues. CDR3 nucleotides: TGTGCCAGCAGTTCGGGACGGCTAAGCTCCTACGAGCAGTACTTC. Its protein product is CASSSGRLSSYEQYF.

This clonotype appeared a few times. The rearrangement joins TRBV2 to TRBJ2-7; D is perhaps TRBD2 (5 bases). Trimming shortened V by 5 bases and J by 7 bases, and 18 bases separated the two germline ends. The CDR3 length is 14 residues. Germline V gene sequence: CDR1 SNHLY, CDR2 FYNNEI. CDR3 nucleotide sequence: TGTGCCAGCAGTACAACTAGGTCTTCCTTGGAGCAGTACTTC. It yields the protein CASSTTRSSLEQYF.

V and J are TRBV20-1 and TRBJ2-5, with 7 bases identical to TRBD2. V shed 2 bases, J shed 1 base, and the junction held 13 bases outside the gene matches. Germline CDR1 is DFQATT and CDR2 is SNEGSKA (reference sequence). This CDR3 contains 17 residues. In DNA form, the CDR3 reads TGCAGTGCTAGACCCCTAGCGCAATTAGCGGGCCAAGAGACCCAGTACTTC. Residues: CSARPLAQLAGQETQYF.

The table lists this clonotype with many counts. V and J are TRBV10-3 and TRBJ2-7; D call uncertain. Trimming removed 8 bases from V and 6 bases from J, with 14 bases in between. The CDR3 sequence is 12 residues long. Germline assignment: CDR1 ENHRY and CDR2 SYGVKD. CDR3 bases: TGTGCCATCGGGTGGACCAATGGCGAGCAGTACTTC. Translated: CAIGWTNGEQYF.

The V gene is TRBV12-3 or TRBV12-4, the J gene TRBJ2-7, with D perhaps TRBD1 or TRBD2 (5 bases each). The CDR3 spans 14 residues. V shed 3 bases and J shed 6 bases, with 15 bases lying between them. CDR3: CASSLGEIGPEQYF. In nucleotides, the CDR3 is TGTGCCAGCAGTTTGGGGGAGATAGGGCCCGAGCAGTACTTC.

V gene TRBV4-3 combines with J gene TRBJ2-7; no reliable D call. CDR1 is LGHNA, CDR2 YSLEER, per germline. The CDR3 length is 14 residues. V was clipped by 0 bases and J by 4 bases, with 10 bases between them. This CDR3 is CASSQDRGPYEQYF. Written as DNA, the CDR3 is TGCGCCAGCAGCCAAGATCGAGGTCCGTACGAGCAGTACTTC.

This clonotype has a count of ten or more. The V and J genes are TRBV11-2 and TRBJ2-5, with no clear D. The CDR3 extends over 13 amino acids. V lost 6 bases and J lost 0, with 8 bases in between. The germline V gene encodes CDR1 SGHAT and CDR2 FQNNGV. CDR3 residues: CASRPVHQETQYF. The DNA for the CDR3 is TGTGCCAGCAGGCCCGTTCACCAAGAGACCCAGTACTTC. Full variable domain (remainder filled in from reference TRBV11-2 and TRBJ2-5): EAGVAQSPRYKIIEKRQSVAFWCNPISGHATLYWYQQILGQGPKLLIQFQNNGVVDDSQLPKDRFSAERLKGVDSTLKIQPAKLEDSAVYLCASRPVHQETQYFGPGTRLLVL.

This clonotype was observed at least ten times. V usage is TRBV7-2 and J usage is TRBJ2-1, with 10 nucleotides matching TRBD1. This CDR3 region has 16 residues. The trim removed 4 bases at V and 7 bases at J, leaving 10 bases unmatched. In germline, CDR1 is SGHTA, CDR2 FQGNSA. DNA for the CDR3: TGTGCCAGCAGCTCCGCCCCGGGACAGGGGCTGAATGAGCAGTTCTTC. Its protein product is CASSSAPGQGLNEQFF.

This rearrangement joins TRBV4-3 to TRBJ2-2; D is perhaps TRBD1 (5 bases). V was trimmed by 0 bases and J by 1 base, leaving 9 bases between them. Germline CDR1 reads LGHNA; CDR2 reads YSLEER. The CDR3 has 16 residues. CDR3 protein: CASSQDQDMNTGELFF. Written as DNA, the CDR3 is TGCGCCAGCAGCCAAGATCAGGACATGAACACCGGGGAGCTGTTTTTT.

V and J are TRBV6-6 and TRBJ1-6, with 10 bases matching TRBD1. The CDR3 spans 16 residues. CDR1 and CDR2 (germline): MNHNY, SVGAGI (reference sequence). Germline trimming cut 6 bases from V and 10 bases from J; bases unmatched to any gene: 12. The CDR3 DNA is TGTGCCAGCAGAACCGGGACAGGGGCAGGAGAGTCACCCCTCCACTTT. Translating gives CASRTGTGAGESPLHF.

The chain recombines TRBV7-2 with TRBJ2-4; TRBD1 matches 7 bases. This CDR3 spans 14 amino acids. Germline V gene lookup returns CDR1 SGHTA and CDR2 FQGNSA. The junction had 3 bases not matched to a gene; V was cut back by 1 base and J by 6 bases. The CDR3 region has the DNA TGTGCCAGCAGCTTAGACAGGGGAAGAAACATTCAGTACTTC. It codes for CASSLDRGRNIQYF.

This clonotype was found many times. As DNA, the CDR3 is TGTGCCAGCAGCGTAGGTCCAGGGCCAGAGTACTTC. Translated, it gives CASSVGPGPEYF. The chain carries TRBV9 and TRBJ2-7; perhaps TRBD1 as D (5 bases). The CDR3 is 12 residues long. The V and J ends lost 0 bases and 11 bases respectively, with 12 bases between them. The germline gives CDR1 SGDLS, CDR2 YYNGEE.